This T cell receptor (beta chain) was captured by sequencing in a study of vaccination effects on CD4 cells after COVID-19 (dated by TCRdb to between 2021 and 2023). Background on the whole study: Two doses of either the BNT162b2 or the mRNA-1273 mRNA SARS-CoV-2 vaccine were administered to participants. Pre-vaccine samples were collected from two convalescent patients 16 days and one week before the first dose, corresponding to 142 and 148 days after COVID-19 diagnosis. In both COVID-19 convalescent patients and infection-naive vaccine recipients, the study compared SARS-CoV-2 spike-specific CD4+ TCR repertoires from before mRNA vaccination with those from after it. Altogether, 10 COVID-19 convalescent patients and a handful of SARS-CoV-2-naive healthy vaccine recipients made up the full study. The Oncomine TCR Beta short-read assay on an Illumina iSeq 100 was used to sequence cultures from other donors in the study.

For this clone: Its antigen specificity is not known. Base quality data are lacking; no much larger clone is found one base away.

The receptor library was made with the immunoSEQ multiplex PCR assay. DNA from the CD4+ T cells that had been cultured and isolated underwent TCR beta CDR3 sequencing. As for how the authors treated the data: Non-productive TCR sequences were removed, reads were trimmed to the CDR3 region, and CDR3s of at least 7 amino acids were retained. The MANAFEST web app was used to identify antigen-specific clonotypes by comparing expansion in peptide wells with expansion in reference cultures. For clones to be considered positive, expansion at FDR<0.05 versus reference and all other wells, an odds ratio above 5, and a frequency above 0.1% in two replicate wells were required. A clonotype was defined as cross-reactive if the clonotype was significantly expanded both in SARS-CoV-2 spike wells and in at least one common cold coronavirus spike condition. Levenshtein distance calculated with the stringdist R package was used to assess CDR3 similarity, and unrooted trees were constructed with ape in R 3.6.1. Sourced from immuneACCESS, this table was stored by TCRdb with only in-frame sequences that have V and J called. A share of the clones is absent; for the studies checked, an unresolved V gene accounts for under half, and the remainder has no known explanation. The V and J calls and clone size are taken from that table; D and trimming were inferred from the DNA. This sample comprises 45,000 to 70,000 clones, more than 75% of them detected only once. The ten largest account for 5.5% of the sample.

Overall study outcomes, separate from this receptor: In convalescent patients, the post-vaccine spike-reactive repertoire consisted mainly of new vaccine-induced clones, largely distinct from infection-induced clones. Limitations of the study were the small number of convalescent patients and the absence of early post-infection timepoints. Clones induced by infection and clones induced by vaccination both contracted markedly at late timepoints after vaccination, which fits with T cell responses waning over time.

In the ViraFEST assay, PBMC were stimulated with viral peptide pools, and antigen-specific CD4+ T cell clonotypes were then identified by expansion using TCR sequencing. After around eleven days of culture, CD4+ T cells were isolated with the EasySep CD4+ T cell isolation kit. Convalescent patients had PCR-confirmed SARS-CoV-2 infection between March and December 2020, before Alpha, Beta and Delta variants emerged in the United States. Each well held fewer than 2.5 million PBMC cultured in IMDM containing around 5.1% human AB serum, about 10 IU/ml IL-2 and gentamicin, along with 8 to 10 ug/ml peptides. A peptide pool from HIV-1 Nef was used as the negative control culture condition. On days 3 and 7, half of the culture medium was replaced with fresh IL-2-containing medium. Unless noted otherwise, every peptide stimulation condition was grown in triplicate wells. PBMC were separated from whole blood using Ficoll-Paque Plus gradient centrifugation and were then either cryopreserved at -140C or used fresh. The QIAamp micro DNA kit was used to extract genomic DNA from the cultured CD4+ T cells.

The CDR3 starts with the cysteine, ends with the phenylalanine, and has 13 residues. Only the CDR3 part of the read is kept: 39 bases, read in frame from the first base. Here V drops 3 bases and J drops 3 bases, and the junction holds 2 bases not matched to any gene. This specimen consisted of CD4+ T cells from PBMCs cultured with HIV peptides, obtained before COVID-19 vaccination. Interpreted using the paper, the cell subset or site label stands for: HIV-1 Nef peptide pool negative control/reference culture. The sequence links TRBV12-3 or TRBV12-4 to TRBJ2-7; TRBD2 lines up with 7 middle nucleotides. The sequence came from a human donor who had a prior SARS-CoV-2 infection. CDR3 loop: CASSFRGSYEQYF. The DNA sequence is as follows: TGTGCCAGCAGTTTTCGCGGGAGCTACGAGCAGTACTTC.